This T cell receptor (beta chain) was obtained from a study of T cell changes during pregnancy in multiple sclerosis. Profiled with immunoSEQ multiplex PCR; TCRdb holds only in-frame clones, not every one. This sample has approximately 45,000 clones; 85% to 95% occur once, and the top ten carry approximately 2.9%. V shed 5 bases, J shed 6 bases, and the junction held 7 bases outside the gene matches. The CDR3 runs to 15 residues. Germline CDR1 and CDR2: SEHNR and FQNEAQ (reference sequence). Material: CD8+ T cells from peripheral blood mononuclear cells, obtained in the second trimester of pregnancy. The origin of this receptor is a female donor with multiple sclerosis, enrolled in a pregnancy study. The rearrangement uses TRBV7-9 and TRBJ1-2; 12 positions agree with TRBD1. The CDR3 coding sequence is TGTGCCAGCAGCCACCTCCGGGACAGGGGGCATGGCTACACCTTC. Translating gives CASSHLRDRGHGYTF. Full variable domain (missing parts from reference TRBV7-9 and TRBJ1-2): DTGVSQNPRHKITKRGQNVTFRCDPISEHNRLYWYRQTLGQGPEFLTYFQNEAQLEKSRLLSDRFSAERPKGSFSTLEIQRTEQGDSAMYLCASSHLRDRGHGYTFGSGTRLTVV.